The 3 T cell receptor beta chains below come from one sample, sequenced in a study of T cells in Graves' hyperthyroidism and ophthalmopathy. Authors of the study amplified TCR beta CDR3 regions from RNA transcripts. HTBI primers drove first-round RT-PCR of the TCR CDR3. TCRdb independently ran MiXCR on the multiplex PCR reads; one entry per CDR3 protein. Of about 560,000 distinct CDR3 sequences in the sample, around 14% are singletons; the top ten hold around 7.5%. The sequencing input was blood. The receptor set was obtained from a woman aged 25 to 39 with Graves' hyperthyroidism.

This chain connects TRBV28 to TRBJ2-7, with D perhaps assigned TRBD1 or TRBD2 (6 bases each). V was cut by 3 bases and J by 6 bases, with 12 bases left in between. The CDR3 extends over 13 amino acids. The germline CDR1 and CDR2 sequences are MDHEN and SYDVKM. CDR3 sequence (DNA): TGTGCCAGCAGTTTCCACAGGGAGGCCGAGCAGTACTTC. The encoded protein is CASSFHREAEQYF. The full variable domain, its missing parts supplied by reference TRBV28 and TRBJ2-7, is DVKVTQSSRYLVKRTGEKVFLECVQDMDHENMFWYRQDPGLGLRLIYFSYDVKMKEKGDIPEGYSVSREKKERFSLILESASTNQTSMYLCASSFHREAEQYFGPGTRLTVT.

This clonotype occurred a few times. J is TRBJ2-1 and V is TRBV9; TRBD2 aligns across 10 bases. The CDR3 sequence is 13 residues long. Losses at the gene ends were 6 bases for V and 8 bases for J; bases not matched to a gene: 5. In germline, CDR1 is SGDLS, CDR2 YYNGEE. CDR3 nucleotides: TGTGCCAGCAACAAAGCGGGAGGGGATGAGCAGTTCTTC. Protein sequence: CASNKAGGDEQFF.

This clonotype appeared a few times. The chain combines TRBV5-1 with TRBJ2-7, with 8 bases that match TRBD2. This CDR3 region has 16 residues. Germline values: CDR1 SGHRS, CDR2 YFSETQ. J lost 4 bases, V lost 4 bases, and 13 bases had no gene match. The CDR3 sequence: CASSPAAGRGAYEQYF. The CDR3, as DNA: TGCGCCAGCAGCCCGGCGGCCGGGCGGGGGGCTTACGAGCAGTACTTC. The full variable domain, with the rest looked up from reference TRBV5-1 and TRBJ2-7, is KAGVTQTPRYLIKTRGQQVTLSCSPISGHRSVSWYQQTPGQGLQFLFEYFSETQRNKGNFPGRFSGRQFSNSRSEMNVSTLELGDSALYLCASSPAAGRGAYEQYFGPGTRLTVT.